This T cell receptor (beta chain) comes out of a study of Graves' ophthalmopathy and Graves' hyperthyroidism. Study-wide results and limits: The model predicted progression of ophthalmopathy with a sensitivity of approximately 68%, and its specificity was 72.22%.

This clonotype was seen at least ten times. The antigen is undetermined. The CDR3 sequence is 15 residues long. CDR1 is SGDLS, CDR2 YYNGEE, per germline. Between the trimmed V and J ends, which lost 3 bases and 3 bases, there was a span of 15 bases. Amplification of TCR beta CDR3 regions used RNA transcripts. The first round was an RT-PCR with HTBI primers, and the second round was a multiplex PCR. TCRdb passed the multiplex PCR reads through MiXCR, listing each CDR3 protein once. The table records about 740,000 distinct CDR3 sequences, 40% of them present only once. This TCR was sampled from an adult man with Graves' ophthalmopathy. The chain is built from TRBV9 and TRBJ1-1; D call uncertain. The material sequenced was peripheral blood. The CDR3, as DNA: TGTGCCAGCAGCGCGCAACCAGGTGCGGACACTGAAGCTTTCTTT. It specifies CASSAQPGADTEAFF.